These 21 T cell receptor beta chains share one sample of origin, sequenced in a study of spatial heterogeneity in lung cancer. Indicated time point: sample taken at primary tumor resection. Unsorted whole RNA samples from tumor, nontumor lung or frozen PBMC were sequenced. Each CDR3 protein gets one entry after TCRdb re-called the 5' RACE reads with MiXCR. The repertoire holds roughly 82,000 distinct CDR3 sequences, with 10% to 15% as singletons. Source: PBMCs, taken at surgery. The receptors stem from a male donor with early-stage non-small cell lung cancer.

Ten or more counts support this clonotype. The J gene is TRBJ1-2, the V gene TRBV5-6; D perhaps matches TRBD1 (6 bases). The germline gives CDR1 SGHDT, CDR2 YYEEEE. V lost 3 bases and J lost 9, with 9 bases in between. CDR3 size: 11 residues. The CDR3 is CASSWTDSYTF. CDR3 bases: TGTGCCAGCAGCTGGACAGACAGCTACACCTTC. The entire variable domain, with the rest obtained from reference TRBV5-6 and TRBJ1-2, is as follows: DAGVTQSPTHLIKTRGQQVTLRCSPKSGHDTVSWYQQALGQGPQFIFQYYEEEERQRGNFPDRFSGHQFPNYSSELNVNALLLGDSALYLCASSWTDSYTFGSGTRLTVV.

This clonotype showed up many times. V gene TRBV7-3 combines with J gene TRBJ2-1, with D possibly matching TRBD2 (6 bases). Trimming stripped 2 bases from V and 1 base from J, with 18 bases between. The germline CDR1 and CDR2 sequences are SGHTA and FQGTGA. The CDR3 is 18 amino acids. The CDR3 is CASSLGGLDSASYNEQFF. The CDR3 coding sequence is TGTGCCAGCAGCTTAGGGGGACTGGACTCGGCTTCCTACAATGAGCAGTTCTTC.

V and J are TRBV10-3 and TRBJ2-2, with TRBD1 matching 7 bases. The trim removed 9 bases at V and 5 bases at J, leaving 15 bases unmatched. This CDR3 spans 16 amino acids. Germline loops: CDR1 ENHRY, CDR2 SYGVKD. The DNA of the CDR3 is TGTGCCATTGGGGAGACAGGGAACGAGCCAACCGGGGAGCTGTTTTTT. This sequence encodes CAIGETGNEPTGELFF.

This chain joins TRBV7-2 and TRBJ2-1; TRBD2 matches at 14 bases. The CDR3 totals 17 residues. Germline loops: CDR1 SGHTA, CDR2 FQGNSA. V was pared by 4 bases and J by 0 bases, with 2 bases of the junction left unmatched. The CDR3 here is CASSYGLAGGSYNEQFF. The CDR3 nucleotides read TGTGCCAGCAGCTATGGACTAGCGGGAGGCTCCTACAATGAGCAGTTCTTC.

Only a few counts were recorded for this clonotype. This chain uses TRBV7-2 with TRBJ1-1, with 8 bases identical to TRBD1. Looked up from germline, CDR1 is SGHTA and CDR2 is FQGNSA. The trim removed 5 bases at V and 7 bases at J, leaving 9 bases unmatched. This CDR3 region has 14 residues. The CDR3 here is CASSPRTGNFEAFF. In DNA, the CDR3 is TGTGCCAGCAGCCCCCGGACAGGGAATTTTGAAGCTTTCTTT.

This clonotype was recorded at least ten times. The chain couples TRBV6-1 to TRBJ1-2; D ambiguous. CDR3 length: 13 residues. Looked up from germline, CDR1 is MNHNS and CDR2 is SASEGT. V lost 4 bases and J lost 3, with 9 bases in between. The CDR3 nucleotides are TGTGCCAGCAGTGCTTCCAGGTACTATGGCTACACCTTC. This encodes CASSASRYYGYTF.

The chain is built from TRBV9 and TRBJ2-3, with TRBD2 identical over 10 bases. After removal of 0 bases from V and 9 bases from J, the junction contained 4 bases not matched to a gene. The CDR3 consists of 14 residues. The germline V gene has CDR1 SGDLS and CDR2 YYNGEE. DNA for the CDR3: TGTGCCAGCAGCGTAGATCTAGCGGGAGACACGCAGTATTTT. The encoded protein is CASSVDLAGDTQYF.

This clonotype was detected many times. The DNA for the CDR3 is TGTGCCAGCAGCCCCGAGGCGGCGAGCACAGATACGCAGTATTTT. Amino acid sequence: CASSPEAASTDTQYF. The rearrangement links TRBV5-6 to TRBJ2-3, with unresolved D. CDR1 SGHDT and CDR2 YYEEEE come from the germline V gene. V lost 4 bases and J 0 bases, leaving 12 bases between the germline ends. CDR3 length: 15 residues.

Ten or more counts support this clonotype. The rearrangement joins TRBV27 to TRBJ1-2; D unclear. Trimming removed 4 bases from V and 3 bases from J, with 18 bases in between. Germline CDR1 MNHEY, CDR2 SMNVEV (reference sequence). The CDR3 has 16 amino acids. Here the CDR3 reads CASSYKGSPADYGYTF. The DNA for the CDR3 is TGTGCCAGCAGTTATAAGGGAAGTCCCGCAGACTATGGCTACACCTTC.

This clonotype was recorded many times. This chain connects TRBV11-2 to TRBJ2-3; 12 bases fit TRBD2. Germline values: CDR1 SGHAT, CDR2 FQNNGV. The CDR3 is 16 residues long. Losses at the gene ends were 1 base for V and 6 bases for J; bases not matched to a gene: 5. CDR3: CASSLGLAGVTDTQYF. As DNA, the CDR3 is TGTGCCAGCAGCTTAGGACTAGCGGGAGTCACGGATACGCAGTATTTT.

This rearrangement joins TRBV30 to TRBJ2-2; D call uncertain. V lost 3 bases to trimming and J lost 3 bases, with 8 bases between them. The CDR3 sequence is 13 residues long. In germline, CDR1 is GTSNPN, CDR2 SVGIG (reference sequence). The CDR3 reads CAWRPDYTGELFF. In DNA form, the CDR3 reads TGTGCCTGGAGACCGGATTACACCGGGGAGCTGTTTTTT.

This clonotype came up a few times. This chain connects TRBV30 to TRBJ2-6; D gene uncertain. Trimming removed 0 bases at V and 2 bases at J, with 14 bases between. This CDR3 has 17 residues. The germline V gene has CDR1 GTSNPN and CDR2 SVGIG (reference sequence). CDR3 protein: CAWSVRRGPAGANVLTF. The CDR3, as DNA: TGTGCCTGGAGTGTACGAAGAGGACCGGCTGGGGCCAACGTCCTGACTTTC. The full variable domain, completed using reference TRBV30 and TRBJ2-6, is SQTIHQWPATLVQPVGSPLSLECTVEGTSNPNLYWYRQAAGRGLQLLFYSVGIGQISSEVPQNLSASRPQDRQFILSSKKLLLSDSGFYLCAWSVRRGPAGANVLTFGAGSRLTVL.

This clonotype was detected ten times or more. The rearrangement uses TRBV6-5 and TRBJ1-2, with 8 bases matching TRBD1. Per germline, CDR1 MNHEY and CDR2 SVGAGI. The CDR3 has 12 amino acids. V gave up 6 bases and J gave up 8 bases; unmatched junction bases: 5. CDR3 protein: CASSQRDRGYTF. The CDR3 DNA reads TGTGCCAGCAGCCAACGGGACAGGGGCTACACCTTC.

This clonotype was observed a handful of times. The chain couples TRBV10-3 to TRBJ1-3; TRBD1 agrees at 11 bases. Per germline, CDR1 ENHRY and CDR2 SYGVKD. Trimming cost V 10 bases and J 0 bases; bases outside gene matches: 11. The CDR3 loop spans 17 amino acids. This CDR3 reads CASRDRGLPASGNTIYF. The DNA for the CDR3 is TGTGCCAGCCGGGACAGGGGGTTACCGGCCTCTGGAAACACCATATATTTT.

This chain connects TRBV19 to TRBJ2-3; 8 bases align to TRBD1. Germline V gene lookup returns CDR1 LNHDA and CDR2 SQIVND (reference sequence). There are 15 residues in the CDR3. Trimming at V came to 6 bases and at J to 3 bases, leaving 8 bases not matched to a gene. The CDR3 DNA is TGTGCCAGTAGAGCCGACAGGGGTTTGACAGATACGCAGTATTTT. It is translated as CASRADRGLTDTQYF.

This clonotype was detected many times. The rearrangement uses TRBV9 and TRBJ1-1, with D unresolved. The CDR3 has 15 amino acids. Trimming left V 4 bases short and J 1 base short, with 14 bases between. Germline V CDR1 and CDR2: SGDLS, YYNGEE. The CDR3 DNA follows: TGTGCCAGCAGCCCAGCAGGACGCTGGAACACTGAAGCTTTCTTT. This translates into CASSPAGRWNTEAFF.

In this sample, this clonotype turned up a few times. The chain combines TRBV12-3 or TRBV12-4 with TRBJ2-1; no firm D call. V was pared by 3 bases and J by 9 bases, with 15 bases between. This CDR3 is 14 amino acids long. The CDR3 DNA sequence: TGTGCCAGCAGTTTGTCGGTTGGCCTCTTTGAGCAGTTCTTC. The encoded protein is CASSLSVGLFEQFF.

The chain has TRBV7-3 and TRBJ2-5; the match to TRBD2 covers 9 bases. V lost 5 bases to trimming and J lost 3 bases; unmatched junction nucleotides: 4. The CDR3 is 14 amino acids. Germline-derived CDR1 and CDR2 are SGHTA and FQGTGA. CDR3 sequence: CASSVVAGEETQYF. CDR3 DNA: TGTGCCAGCAGCGTAGTAGCGGGAGAAGAGACCCAGTACTTC.

This sequence joins TRBV6-6 and TRBJ1-1; no reliable D call. Deletions cut 4 bases from V and 8 bases from J, with 11 bases between. CDR1 MNHNY and CDR2 SVGAGI come from the germline V gene (reference sequence). This CDR3 is 12 amino acids long. For the CDR3, the DNA is TGTGCCAGCAGTTGGACCGAAGGGGAAGCTTTCTTT. Translating gives CASSWTEGEAFF.

V gene TRBV6-4 combines with J gene TRBJ2-2; 8 bases align to TRBD2. The CDR3 sequence is 15 residues long. The J segment lost 7 bases and the V segment lost 7 bases, leaving 11 bases of the junction unmatched. The germline V gene encodes CDR1 MRHNA and CDR2 SNTAGT. The CDR3 protein is CASTKGAGESGELFF. The CDR3 DNA is TGTGCCAGCACTAAGGGAGCGGGAGAAAGCGGGGAGCTGTTTTTT.

Here the CDR3 reads CASSPHRVYQPQHF. The DNA for the CDR3 is TGTGCCAGCAGCCCTCACAGGGTTTATCAGCCCCAGCATTTT. This chain uses TRBV3-1 with TRBJ1-5; D might be TRBD1 (6 bases). Germline-derived CDR1 and CDR2 are LGHDT and YNNKEL (reference sequence). Trimming left V 4 bases short and J 5 bases short, with 12 bases between. The CDR3 loop spans 14 amino acids. Complete variable domain (other parts from reference TRBV3-1 and TRBJ1-5): DTAVSQTPKYLVTQMGNDKSIKCEQNLGHDTMYWYKQDSKKFLKIMFSYNNKELIINETVPNRFSPKSPDKAHLNLHINSLELGDSAVYFCASSPHRVYQPQHFGDGTRLSIL.